Following are 10 T cell receptor beta chains from one sample sequenced in a study of blood T cell repertoires in COVID-19. Profiled with immunoSEQ multiplex PCR; TCRdb holds only in-frame clones, not every one. The table has a few hundred thousand clones, around 89% seen once. Sequenced sample: peripheral blood. The receptors stem from a woman aged 50 to 65 with COVID-19, enrolled during active disease.

The chain combines TRBV30 with TRBJ2-1; 14 bases agree with TRBD2. V lost 2 bases and J lost 6; bases outside the gene matches: 6. The length of the CDR3 is 16 residues. The germline V gene has CDR1 GTSNPN and CDR2 SVGIG (reference sequence). Written as DNA, the CDR3 is TGTGCCTGGAGTCGCCTCGGGACTAGCGGGAGCAATGAGCAGTTCTTC. Translated: CAWSRLGTSGSNEQFF.

The genes are TRBV9 and TRBJ2-3; TRBD1 matches at 9 bases. Unmatched junction bases numbered 5, after V lost 0 bases and J lost 0 bases. The CDR3 has 17 amino acids. Germline V gives CDR1 SGDLS, CDR2 YYNGEE. This CDR3 reads CASSVGQGGSSTDTQYF. CDR3 sequence (DNA): TGTGCCAGCAGCGTAGGACAGGGGGGTTCTAGCACAGATACGCAGTATTTT.

The CDR3 spells CASSDGLAGKGELFF. In DNA, the CDR3 is TGTGCCAGCAGCGACGGACTAGCGGGAAAAGGAGAGCTGTTTTTT. The chain has TRBV11-3 and TRBJ2-2; 12 bases map to TRBD2. CDR1 and CDR2 (germline): SGHNT, YENEEA. Germline trimming cut 5 bases from V and 11 bases from J; bases unmatched to any gene: 9. The CDR3 contains 15 residues. Full variable domain (rest looked up from reference TRBV11-3 and TRBJ2-2): EAGVVQSPRYKIIEKKQPVAFWCNPISGHNTLYWYLQNLGQGPELLIRYENEEAVDDSQLPKDRFSAERLKGVDSTLKIQPAELGDSAVYLCASSDGLAGKGELFFGEGSRLTVL.

The count of this clone is one. The chain recombines TRBV4-1 with TRBJ2-7; 9 bases agree with TRBD2. V was pared by 1 base and J by 4 bases, with 14 bases of the junction left unmatched. The CDR3 has 18 amino acids. The V gene's germline CDR1 is MGHRA and CDR2 YSYEKL. The CDR3 coding sequence is TGCGCCAGCAGCCAAGCTGGGTATGTACTAGCGGGTTCGTACGAGCAGTACTTC. This gives the protein CASSQAGYVLAGSYEQYF.

This chain links TRBV6-2 or TRBV6-3 with TRBJ1-6, with 10 bases fitting TRBD1. Germline V lookup: CDR1 MNHEY, CDR2 SVGEGT. The CDR3 sequence is 16 residues long. The V and J ends lost 2 bases and 7 bases, in that order; junction bases with no gene match: 5. Written as DNA, the CDR3 is TGTGCCAGCAGTTACCCGCGGGACAGGGGCAATTCACCCCTCCACTTT. This encodes CASSYPRDRGNSPLHF.

CDR3 nucleotides: TGTGCCAGCAGAGCCGGGACAGGGCGGCGTAATTCACCCCTCCACTTT. It translates to CASRAGTGRRNSPLHF. This chain joins TRBV7-9 and TRBJ1-6; 9 bases agree with TRBD1. V lost 6 bases, J lost 6 bases, and 9 bases stayed unmatched. This CDR3 region has 16 residues. CDR1 and CDR2 (germline): SEHNR, FQNEAQ (reference sequence).

This chain joins TRBV27 and TRBJ2-1; TRBD2 matches at 7 bases. This CDR3 has 14 amino acids. J was trimmed by 4 bases and V by 11 bases; bases with no gene match: 11. Germline CDR1 reads MNHEY; CDR2 reads SMNVEV (reference sequence). This CDR3 is CASRPSGQYNEQFF. In nucleotides, the CDR3 is TGTGCCTCCCGACCTAGCGGCCAGTACAATGAGCAGTTCTTC.

The V gene is TRBV7-2, the J gene TRBJ1-1; 7 bases agree with TRBD1. The junction had 2 bases not matched to a gene; V was cut back by 3 bases and J by 1 base. Per germline, CDR1 SGHTA and CDR2 FQGNSA. The CDR3 has 14 residues. The CDR3, as DNA: TGTGCCAGCAGCTTCAGACAGGGGAACACTGAAGCTTTCTTT. Translation: CASSFRQGNTEAFF.

The gene calls are TRBV18 and TRBJ2-7; D might be TRBD2 (6 bases). Trimming took off 6 bases at V and 6 bases at J, with 18 bases between the two ends. Germline-derived CDR1 and CDR2 are KGHSH and LQKENI. CDR3 length: 14 amino acids. In DNA, the CDR3 is TGTGCCAGCTCCCGGGAGCAAAGAATGGGCGAGCAGTACTTC. As protein: CASSREQRMGEQYF.

This clone was picked up one time. This chain joins TRBV5-5 and TRBJ1-1; the D gene is possibly TRBD1 (5 bases). V dropped 9 bases and J dropped 1 base, with 16 bases sitting between them. The germline gives CDR1 SGHKS, CDR2 YYEKEE (reference sequence). The CDR3 is 14 residues long. CDR3: CAIRRQTSNTEAFF. The CDR3 coding sequence is TGTGCCATTAGAAGACAGACTTCGAACACTGAAGCTTTCTTT.